A selection of T cell receptor beta chains follows, all from one sample in a study of T cells in Graves' hyperthyroidism and ophthalmopathy. Each CDR3 protein gets one entry after TCRdb re-called the multiplex PCR reads with MiXCR. The sample contains around 580,000 distinct CDR3 sequences, 16% of which appear only once. The specimen sequenced was blood. These receptor sequences come from a young woman with Graves' hyperthyroidism. Each CDR3 is given with its conserved first and last residue. D genes are given only for firm matches. Rows give clone size only sometimes, using once, few, many, or a class for an expanded clone.

>TRBJ2-7|NA|TRBV10-3|few
TGTGCCATCAGTGAGTCTTTTGCGGGGTCAGGGTACGAGCAGTACTTC
CAISESFAGSGYEQYF
>TRBJ2-7|NA|TRBV12-3/TRBV12-4|many
TGTGCCAGCAGTTTAATCCAGGGTGGCTACGAGCAGTACTTC
CASSLIQGGYEQYF
>TRBJ2-5|NA|TRBV28|many
TGTGCCAGCAGAACTGCGGGGCGACGAGAGACCCAGTACTTC
CASRTAGRRETQYF
>TRBJ2-2|TRBD2|TRBV24-1|NA
TGTGCCACCAGTTTAGGGGTCAGCGGGAGTTTTTTCACCGGGGAGCTGTTTTTT
CATSLGVSGSFFTGELFF
>TRBJ1-1|TRBD1|TRBV7-2|many
TGTGCCAGCAGCCTTGTCACAGGGGACACTGAAGCTTTCTTT
CASSLVTGDTEAFF
>TRBJ2-1|TRBD2|TRBV28|many
TGTGCCAGCAGTCCCTGGGGCGGGGGCAATGAGCAGTTCTTC
CASSPWGGGNEQFF
>TRBJ1-3|NA|TRBV5-1|few
TGCGCCAGCAGCTTATCCATGGGTAGCTCTGGAAACACCATATATTTT
CASSLSMGSSGNTIYF
>TRBJ2-3|TRBD2|TRBV7-3|NA
TGTGCCAGCAGCTTGCTAGCGGGGGGGCCCCCAGATACGCAGTATTTT
CASSLLAGGPPDTQYF
>TRBJ1-1|NA|TRBV12-3/TRBV12-4|many
TGTGCCAGCAGTGAGAACACTGAAGCTTTCTTT
CASSENTEAFF
>TRBJ2-5|TRBD2|TRBV25-1|few
TGTGCCAGCAGTGAATCGGTAGCGGGAGTCATCGGGTCCCAGTACTTC
CASSESVAGVIGSQYF
>TRBJ2-3|TRBD2|TRBV5-1|few
TGCGCCAGCAGCCCTGGACTAGCGGGAAAAGATACGCAGTATTTT
CASSPGLAGKDTQYF
>TRBJ2-5|NA|TRBV28|few
TGTGCCAGCGCCGAACTTCAAGAGACCCAGTACTTC
CASAELQETQYF
>TRBJ1-1|NA|TRBV2|many
TGTGCCAGCAGTGCTTACGGGGTGTTCACTGAAGCTTTCTTT
CASSAYGVFTEAFF
>TRBJ2-7|TRBD2|TRBV6-1|few
TGTGCCAGCAGCGCAGGACTAGCGGCCATTCGGGGGGCTTACGAGCAGTACTTC
CASSAGLAAIRGAYEQYF
>TRBJ1-4|TRBD1|TRBV12-3/TRBV12-4|many
TGTGCCAGCAAACTCTTTACAGGGGGCGCGGCTAATGAAAAACTGTTTTTT
CASKLFTGGAANEKLFF
>TRBJ2-1|NA|TRBV10-3|NA
TGTGCCATCAGTGAGTCTATACTAGCCGCTTACAATGAGCAGTTCTTC
CAISESILAAYNEQFF
>TRBJ2-2|TRBD1|TRBV30|NA
TGTGCCTGGGACAGGGGGCACGGCGGGGAGCTGTTTTTT
CAWDRGHGGELFF
>TRBJ2-1|TRBD2|TRBV3-1|many
TGTGCCAGCAGCCCGTTAGCGGGAGTCTACAATGAGCAGTTCTTC
CASSPLAGVYNEQFF
>TRBJ1-1|NA|TRBV5-6|NA
TGTGCCAGCATGGGGAGTTCTGAAGCTTTCTTT
CASMGSSEAFF
>TRBJ2-5|NA|TRBV20-1|few
TGCAGTGCTATTGCTGAGGGAGAGACCCAGTACTTC
CSAIAEGETQYF
>TRBJ2-3|NA|TRBV10-3|NA
TGTGCCATCAACGGCGGCACTAGCACAGATACGCAGTATTTT
CAINGGTSTDTQYF
>TRBJ2-1|TRBD2|TRBV5-1|NA
TGCGCCAGCAGCCCGGGCATTTTCAGTCTAGCGGGAGAGCTTGAGCAGTTCTTC
CASSPGIFSLAGELEQFF
>TRBJ2-7|TRBD1|TRBV7-9|many
TGTGCCAGTCGAAGACAGGGTCGGAACGAGCAGTACTTC
CASRRQGRNEQYF
>TRBJ1-1|NA|TRBV5-1|NA
TGCGCCAGCAGCTCTCCAAAACCGGAGGAAGCTTTCTTT
CASSSPKPEEAFF
>TRBJ1-3|NA|TRBV12-3/TRBV12-4|NA
TGTGCCAGCACCCTAGGGCTCGGGGGGCGTGGAAACACCATATATTTT
CASTLGLGGRGNTIYF
>TRBJ2-3|NA|TRBV5-8|NA
TGTGCCAGCAGCATCGACAGAATGACAGATACGCAGTATTTT
CASSIDRMTDTQYF
>TRBJ2-1|TRBD1|TRBV24-1|few
TGTGCCACTAGCAGTCCGGGACAGGGTATCGATGAGCAGTTCTTC
CATSSPGQGIDEQFF
>TRBJ1-2|NA|TRBV12-3/TRBV12-4|NA
TGTGCCAGCACCACCGCGGGGCGAAATGGCTACACCTTC
CASTTAGRNGYTF
>TRBJ2-7|NA|TRBV6-1|many
TGTGCCAGCAGTCCCGAGGGGTTCCAAAGCTCCTACGAGCAGTACTTC
CASSPEGFQSSYEQYF
>TRBJ1-1|NA|TRBV5-1|many
TGCGCCAGCAGCTTGGAAGGGACATGGGACACTGAAGCTTTCTTT
CASSLEGTWDTEAFF
>TRBJ2-3|NA|TRBV9|NA
TGTGCCAGCAGCGTAGCCAGCACAGATACGCAGTATTTT
CASSVASTDTQYF
>TRBJ2-3|NA|TRBV6-1|NA
TGTGCCAGCAGTGAGGAACCGGATACGCAGTATTTT
CASSEEPDTQYF
>TRBJ1-4|NA|TRBV4-2|few
TGTGCCAGCAGCCAAGATGCATCTAATGAAAAACTGTTTTTT
CASSQDASNEKLFF
>TRBJ2-1|NA|TRBV20-1|many
TGCAGTGCTAGATGGGTCAATGAGCAGTTCTTC
CSARWVNEQFF
>TRBJ2-2|NA|TRBV20-1|once
TGCAGTGCTTCGCCCGGTCGGGTCAACACCTGGGAGCTGTTTTTT
CSASPGRVNTWELFF
>TRBJ1-1|NA|TRBV27|NA
TGTGCCAGCAGTCCAGGACGCTCCACTGAAGCTTTCTTT
CASSPGRSTEAFF
>TRBJ2-4|NA|TRBV20-1|NA
TGCAGTGCTAGTAATCAGGGGGCCAAAAACATTCAGTACTTC
CSASNQGAKNIQYF
>TRBJ2-6|NA|TRBV5-1|few
TGCGCCAGCAGCTTGGCCGTTAGCTCTGGGGCCAACGTCCTGACTTTC
CASSLAVSSGANVLTF
>TRBJ1-2|NA|TRBV7-2|NA
TGTGCCAGCAGCCCCCCCTCCCGAGACACTAGAAGGGGCTACACCTTC
CASSPPSRDTRRGYTF
>TRBJ2-1|TRBD2|TRBV28|NA
TGTGCCAGCGGCTTGACTAGCGGGTCTAGCTCCTACAATGAGCAGTTCTTC
CASGLTSGSSSYNEQFF
>TRBJ2-7|NA|TRBV24-1|NA
TGTGCCACCAGTGATTTGATGGGAGAGCAGTACTTC
CATSDLMGEQYF
>TRBJ2-5|TRBD1|TRBV28|many
TGTGCCAGCAGTCTTACAGGGGGCGCGGGGGAGACCCAGTACTTC
CASSLTGGAGETQYF
>TRBJ2-1|TRBD1|TRBV10-3|few
TGTGCCATCAGGGGACAGGGCGGGAATGAGCAGTTCTTC
CAIRGQGGNEQFF
>TRBJ2-1|NA|TRBV6-2/TRBV6-3|few
TGTGCCAGCAGGGCCGACTACCCACTTCACAATGAGCAGTTCTTC
CASRADYPLHNEQFF
>TRBJ2-5|TRBD2|TRBV18|many
TGTGCCAGCTCACTGGGACTAGGGGACCGAGAGACCCAGTACTTC
CASSLGLGDRETQYF
>TRBJ2-7|NA|TRBV7-3|NA
TGTGCCAGCAGCTTAGCCAGGGCCATCTACGAGCAGTACTTC
CASSLARAIYEQYF
>TRBJ1-6|NA|TRBV3-1|many
TGTGCCAGCAGCCAAGACGCTCGACAGGTGGTTAATTCACCCCTCCACTTT
CASSQDARQVVNSPLHF
>TRBJ1-5|NA|TRBV20-1|NA
TGCAGTCCCTCGTTGGACTTCAACAATCAGCCCCAGCATTTT
CSPSLDFNNQPQHF
>TRBJ1-4|NA|TRBV4-2|NA
TGTGCCAGCAGCCAAGATGCCGCAACTAATGAAAAACTGTTTTTT
CASSQDAATNEKLFF
>TRBJ2-1|TRBD2|TRBV7-6|NA
TGTGCCAGCAGCACTAGGGGCGGGGGGGCCCCCTCCTACAATGAGCAGTTCTTC
CASSTRGGGAPSYNEQFF
>TRBJ2-7|TRBD1|TRBV29-1|NA
TGCAGCGTTCGGACAGGGCCCTACGAGCAGTACTTC
CSVRTGPYEQYF
>TRBJ2-3|NA|TRBV5-1|many
TGCGCCAGCAGCTTGGCCATGGGCAGGACAGATACGCAGTATTTT
CASSLAMGRTDTQYF
>TRBJ2-5|NA|TRBV4-2|many
TGTGCCAGCAGCCAGGACCGGGACGGACAAGAGACCCAGTACTTC
CASSQDRDGQETQYF
>TRBJ2-5|TRBD2|TRBV28|many
TGTGCCAGCAGTCCCCGACTAGCGGGAATCGGGACCCAGTACTTC
CASSPRLAGIGTQYF
>TRBJ2-3|TRBD1|TRBV7-9|many
TGTGCCAGCAGTCAGGGGGACGGTCCTAGCACAGATACGCAGTATTTT
CASSQGDGPSTDTQYF
>TRBJ2-1|TRBD1|TRBV20-1|many
TGCAGTGCTAGAGGAGGGGGCGGGAATGAGCAGTTCTTC
CSARGGGGNEQFF